This TCR beta chain comes out of a study of blood T cell repertoires in COVID-19. Study at large: The study drew acute and convalescent COVID-19 samples from the United States, Italy and Spain.

J was trimmed by 4 bases and V by 5 bases; bases with no gene match: 8. CDR1 and CDR2 (germline): SEHNR, FQNEAQ (reference sequence). This CDR3 contains 15 residues. Authors' data handling: It was from reference gene primer amplification that nucleated cell counts were estimated. Libraries were prepared by immunoSEQ multiplex PCR; TCRdb keeps only in-frame clonotypes and omits some of them. V and J calls and clone size come straight from that table; D and trimming were deduced from the DNA. The data show over 150,000 clones, about 80% seen once. Sequences were obtained from peripheral blood. The chain joins TRBV7-9 to TRBJ1-1; 9 bases match TRBD1. The source of this sequence is a woman aged 55 to 70 with COVID-19, enrolled during active disease. The CDR3 nucleotides are TGTGCCAGCAGCACTACGGGACAGGGTCCCACTGAAGCTTTCTTT. This codes for CASSTTGQGPTEAFF.